The 12 T cell receptor beta chains below were found in one sample sequenced in a study of T cell responses to AZD1222 COVID-19 vaccine. Profiled with immunoSEQ multiplex PCR; TCRdb holds only in-frame clones, not every one. Here the sample spans 70,000 to 95,000 clones, roughly 90% being singletons. Sequencing was performed on peripheral blood, taken on day 0 of MenACWY control vaccination. The receptors were gathered from an adult in good health.

The rearrangement uses TRBV5-1 and TRBJ1-2, with TRBD1 identical over 8 bases. The ends lost 5 bases at V and 3 bases at J; junction bases unmatched: 6. This CDR3 has 14 amino acids. Germline V lookup: CDR1 SGHRS, CDR2 YFSETQ. CDR3 sequence reads: CASRLGQEHYGYTF. CDR3 in DNA: TGCGCCAGCAGACTGGGACAGGAACACTATGGCTACACCTTC.

The chain uses TRBV2 and TRBJ2-7; TRBD1 agrees at 7 bases. This CDR3 spans 15 amino acids. The germline gives CDR1 SNHLY, CDR2 FYNNEI. V shed 6 bases and J 1 base; nucleotides not matched to a gene: 9. The CDR3 spells CASRAGTVPSYEQYF. For the CDR3, the DNA is TGTGCCAGCAGGGCCGGGACAGTGCCTTCCTACGAGCAGTACTTC.

The chain combines TRBV5-6 with TRBJ2-2; no clear D. Trimming pared 4 bases from V and 0 bases from J, leaving 1 base between. This CDR3 contains 12 residues. The V gene's germline CDR1 is SGHDT and CDR2 YYEEEE. The CDR3 region has the DNA TGTGCCAGCAGCGCGAACACCGGGGAGCTGTTTTTT. Its protein product is CASSANTGELFF.

The sample holds one count of this clone. J is TRBJ2-7 and V is TRBV7-2; D is possibly TRBD2 (5 bases). The CDR3 covers 12 residues. Trimming removed 5 bases from V and 6 bases from J, with 11 bases in between. Germline values: CDR1 SGHTA, CDR2 FQGNSA. In DNA, the CDR3 is TGTGCCAGCAGCCCCGGGGTGGGCGAGCAGTACTTC. The encoded protein is CASSPGVGEQYF.

V usage is TRBV27 and J usage is TRBJ1-6, with D possibly TRBD1 on 5 matching bases. The V and J ends lost 4 bases and 9 bases respectively, with 16 bases between them. This CDR3 comprises 15 residues. CDR1 and CDR2 (germline): MNHEY, SMNVEV (reference sequence). The CDR3 nucleotides are TGTGCCAGCAGTTCGACGGGAGGGGAAATTTCACCCCTCCACTTT. It specifies CASSSTGGEISPLHF.

This clone has just one count. The genes are TRBV5-6 and TRBJ1-1; 9 nucleotides match TRBD1. This CDR3 region has 15 residues. Trimming cost V 7 bases and J 5 bases; bases outside gene matches: 12. From germline, CDR1 is SGHDT and CDR2 YYEEEE. CDR3 sequence: CASVTGGARSTEAFF. The CDR3, as DNA: TGTGCCAGCGTTACAGGGGGCGCCCGTAGTACTGAAGCTTTCTTT.

The rearrangement uses TRBV5-1 and TRBJ2-5; D possibly corresponds to TRBD2 (5 bases). The CDR3 extends over 16 amino acids. The germline V and J ends were trimmed by 0 bases and 5 bases, with 17 bases remaining between them. Germline CDR1 reads SGHRS; CDR2 reads YFSETQ. The CDR3 reads CASSLGLGITGETQYF. CDR3 coding DNA: TGCGCCAGCAGCTTGGGGCTGGGGATTACGGGGGAGACCCAGTACTTC.

The chain carries TRBV30 and TRBJ2-7, with D perhaps TRBD1 or TRBD2 (5 bases each). The CDR3 extends over 11 amino acids. V was trimmed by 5 bases and J by 2 bases, leaving 7 bases between them. Germline V gene sequence: CDR1 GTSNPN, CDR2 SVGIG (reference sequence). The CDR3 sequence is CAWGTAYEQYF. CDR3 coding DNA: TGTGCCTGGGGGACCGCCTACGAGCAGTACTTC.

This chain uses TRBV28 with TRBJ1-2; D is perhaps TRBD1 (5 bases). Trimming stripped 5 bases from V and 8 bases from J, with 12 bases between. This CDR3 is 12 amino acids long. The germline gives CDR1 MDHEN, CDR2 SYDVKM. In nucleotides, the CDR3 is TGTGCCAGCAGTCCTGGGGGTCTGGGCTACACCTTC. Its protein is CASSPGGLGYTF.

The rearrangement joins TRBV14 to TRBJ1-2; D ambiguous. V was trimmed by 1 base and J by 0 bases, leaving 15 bases between them. CDR1 SGHDN and CDR2 FVKESK come from the germline V gene. This CDR3 contains 17 residues. CDR3 in DNA: TGTGCCAGCAGCCAAGTCCAAGGCCGTCCCTCTAACTATGGCTACACCTTC. Its translation is CASSQVQGRPSNYGYTF.

The gene calls are TRBV18 and TRBJ1-5; the D gene is possibly TRBD1 (6 bases). Trimming stripped 0 bases from V and 6 bases from J, with 15 bases between. The CDR3 has 16 residues. Germline values: CDR1 KGHSH, CDR2 LQKENI. The CDR3 coding sequence is TGTGCCAGCTCACCACCGGGGTCAGGGGCGGCTCAGCCCCAGCATTTT. It translates to CASSPPGSGAAQPQHF.

CDR3 loop: CSAELAGGPWGANVLTF. The CDR3, as DNA: TGCAGCGCCGAGCTGGCGGGAGGGCCTTGGGGGGCCAACGTCCTGACTTTC. V usage is TRBV29-1 and J usage is TRBJ2-6; 9 nucleotides line up with TRBD2. There are 17 residues in the CDR3. Germline-derived CDR1 and CDR2 are SQVTM and ANQGSEA. V was pared by 7 bases and J by 4 bases, with 14 bases of the junction left unmatched.